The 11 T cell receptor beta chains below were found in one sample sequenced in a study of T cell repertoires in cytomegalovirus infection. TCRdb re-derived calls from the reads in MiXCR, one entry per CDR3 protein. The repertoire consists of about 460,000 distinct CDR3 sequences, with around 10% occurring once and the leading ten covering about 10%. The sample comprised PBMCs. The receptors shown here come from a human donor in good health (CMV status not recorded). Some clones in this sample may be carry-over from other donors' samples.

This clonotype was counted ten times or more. The CDR3 region has the DNA TGTGCCAGCAGTACCGGGGGGGACTACGAGCAGTACTTC. This codes for CASSTGGDYEQYF. The chain employs TRBV12-3 or TRBV12-4 and TRBJ2-7; 8 nucleotides align to TRBD2. V shed 5 bases and J 3 bases; nucleotides not matched to a gene: 3. This CDR3 has 13 amino acids.

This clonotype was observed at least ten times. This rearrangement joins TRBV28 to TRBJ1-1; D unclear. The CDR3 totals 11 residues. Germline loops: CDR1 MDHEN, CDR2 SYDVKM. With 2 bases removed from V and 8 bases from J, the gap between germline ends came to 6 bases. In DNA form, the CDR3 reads TGTGCCAGCAGTTTAACAAGGGAAGCTTTCTTT. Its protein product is CASSLTREAFF.

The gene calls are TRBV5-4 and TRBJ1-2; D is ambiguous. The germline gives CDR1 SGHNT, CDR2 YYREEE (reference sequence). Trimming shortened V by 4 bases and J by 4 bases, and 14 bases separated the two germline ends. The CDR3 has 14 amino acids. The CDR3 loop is CASSPGRQAYGYTF. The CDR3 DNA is TGTGCCAGCAGCCCCGGCCGGCAGGCCTATGGCTACACCTTC. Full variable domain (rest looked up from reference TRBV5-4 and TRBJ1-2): ETGVTQSPTHLIKTRGQQVTLRCSSQSGHNTVSWYQQALGQGPQFIFQYYREEENGRGNFPPRFSGLQFPNYSSELNVNALELDDSALYLCASSPGRQAYGYTFGSGTRLTVV.

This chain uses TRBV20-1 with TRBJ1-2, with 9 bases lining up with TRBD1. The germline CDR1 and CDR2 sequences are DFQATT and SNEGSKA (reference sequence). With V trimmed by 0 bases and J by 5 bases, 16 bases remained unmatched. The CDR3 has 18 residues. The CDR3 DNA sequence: TGCAGTGCTAGAGATAGATCACAGGGGGCTGGGGTAGGATATGGCTACACCTTC. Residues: CSARDRSQGAGVGYGYTF.

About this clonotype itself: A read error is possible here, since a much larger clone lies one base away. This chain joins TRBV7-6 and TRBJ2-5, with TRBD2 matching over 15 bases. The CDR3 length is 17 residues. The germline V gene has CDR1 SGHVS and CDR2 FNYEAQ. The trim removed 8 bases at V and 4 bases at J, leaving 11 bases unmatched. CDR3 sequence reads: CASGYPGTSGRRETQYF. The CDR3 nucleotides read TGTGCCAGCGGCTACCCCGGGACTAGCGGGAGGCGAGAGACCCAGTACTTC. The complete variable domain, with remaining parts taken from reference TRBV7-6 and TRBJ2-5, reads GAGVSQSPRYKVTKRGQDVALRCDPISGHVSLYWYRQALGQGPEFLTYFNYEAQQDKSGLPNDRFSAERPEGSISTLTIQRTEQRDSAMYRCASGYPGTSGRRETQYFGPGTRLLVL.

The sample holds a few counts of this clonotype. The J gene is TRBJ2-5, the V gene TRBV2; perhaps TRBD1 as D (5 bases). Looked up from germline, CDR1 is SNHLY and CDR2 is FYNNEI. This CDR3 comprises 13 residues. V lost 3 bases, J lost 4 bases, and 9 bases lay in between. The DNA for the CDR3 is TGTGCCAGCAGTGATTGGGGCCGAGAGACCCAGTACTTC. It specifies CASSDWGRETQYF.

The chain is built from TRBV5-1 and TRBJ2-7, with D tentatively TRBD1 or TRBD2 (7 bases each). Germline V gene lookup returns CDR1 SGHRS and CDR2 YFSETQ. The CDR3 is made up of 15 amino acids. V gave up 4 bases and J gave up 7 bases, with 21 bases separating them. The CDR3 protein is CASSQYRQGAGEQYF. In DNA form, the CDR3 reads TGCGCCAGCAGCCAATACCGACAGGGAGCGGGGGAGCAGTACTTC.

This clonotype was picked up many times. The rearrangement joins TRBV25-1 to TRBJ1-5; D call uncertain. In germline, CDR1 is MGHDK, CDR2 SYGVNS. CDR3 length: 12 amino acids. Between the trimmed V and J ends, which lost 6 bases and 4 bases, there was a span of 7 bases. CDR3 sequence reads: CASRRENQPQHF. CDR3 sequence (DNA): TGTGCCAGCAGGAGGGAAAATCAGCCCCAGCATTTT.

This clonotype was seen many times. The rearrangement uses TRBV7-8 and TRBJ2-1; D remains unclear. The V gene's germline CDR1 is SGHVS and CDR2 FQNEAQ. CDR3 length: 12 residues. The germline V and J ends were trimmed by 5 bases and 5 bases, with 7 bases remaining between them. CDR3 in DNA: TGTGCCAGCAGCCTGCCGAACAATGAGCAGTTCTTC. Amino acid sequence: CASSLPNNEQFF.

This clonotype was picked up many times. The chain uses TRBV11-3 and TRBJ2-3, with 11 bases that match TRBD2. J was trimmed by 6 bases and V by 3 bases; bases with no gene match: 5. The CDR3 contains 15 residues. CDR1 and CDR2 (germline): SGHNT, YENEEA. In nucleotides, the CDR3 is TGTGCCAGCAGCTTCACTAGCGGGAGAGGGGATACGCAGTATTTT. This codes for CASSFTSGRGDTQYF.

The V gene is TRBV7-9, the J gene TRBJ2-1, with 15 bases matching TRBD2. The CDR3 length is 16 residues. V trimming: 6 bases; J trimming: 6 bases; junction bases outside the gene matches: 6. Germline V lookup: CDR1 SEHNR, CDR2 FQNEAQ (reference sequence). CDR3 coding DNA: TGTGCCAGCAGTGGCCCGGGACTAGCGGGAGGCAATGAGCAGTTCTTC. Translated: CASSGPGLAGGNEQFF.